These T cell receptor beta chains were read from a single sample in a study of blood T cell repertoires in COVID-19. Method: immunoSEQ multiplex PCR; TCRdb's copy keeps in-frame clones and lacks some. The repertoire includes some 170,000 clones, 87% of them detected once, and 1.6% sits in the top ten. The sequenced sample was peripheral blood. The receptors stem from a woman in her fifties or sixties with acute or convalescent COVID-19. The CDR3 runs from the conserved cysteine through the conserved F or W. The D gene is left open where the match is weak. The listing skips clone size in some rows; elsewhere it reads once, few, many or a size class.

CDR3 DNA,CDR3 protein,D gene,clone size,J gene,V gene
TGTGCCAGCAGCCAAGATAGAAGTTTAACAGGCCGGTCGGGCGAGCAGTACTTC,CASSQDRSLTGRSGEQYF,.,.,TRBJ2-7,TRBV3-1/TRBV3-2
TGTGCCAGCAGACCTACAGGGTCCTACAATGAGCAGTTCTTC,CASRPTGSYNEQFF,.,.,TRBJ2-1,TRBV6-2/TRBV6-3
TGTGCCAGCACCTTAGCCCAAGGGGGTAACACTGAAGCTTTCTTT,CASTLAQGGNTEAFF,.,once,TRBJ1-1,TRBV9
TGTGCCAGCAGCCAAGTGGGGGGAATAAGCTACGAGCAGTACTTC,CASSQVGGISYEQYF,.,once,TRBJ2-7,TRBV3-1/TRBV3-2
TGTGCCAGTAGTCAACAGGGGGACACTGAAGCTTTCTTT,CASSQQGDTEAFF,TRBD1,once,TRBJ1-1,TRBV19
TGTGCCAGCAGCTCAGGTCCCACTGAAGCTTTCTTT,CASSSGPTEAFF,.,.,TRBJ1-1,TRBV7-3
TGTGCCAGCAGTACCTACAGGGGGACCGAACTAAGGACTTTCTTT,CASSTYRGTELRTFF,TRBD1,.,TRBJ1-1,TRBV27
TGTGCCAGCAGCGCCCCTAGCGGGGGTCTACAGGTAGATACGCAGTATTTT,CASSAPSGGLQVDTQYF,TRBD2,.,TRBJ2-3,TRBV9
TGTGCCAGCAGGGGGACAGGGGGTTTTAATTCACCCCTCCACTTT,CASRGTGGFNSPLHF,TRBD1,.,TRBJ1-6,TRBV25-1
TGTGCCAGCAGCTTAGGTGGGCTTCATGAAAAACTGTTTTTT,CASSLGGLHEKLFF,.,.,TRBJ1-4,TRBV7-8
TGCGCCAGCAGCCAAGATGCACTGTATCAGCCCCAGCATTTT,CASSQDALYQPQHF,.,.,TRBJ1-5,TRBV4-3
TGTGCCAGCAGCGTAAGACAGGGGAACGGCTACACCTTC,CASSVRQGNGYTF,TRBD1,once,TRBJ1-2,TRBV9
TGTGCCAGTAGTATGACTTCGAACACTGAAGCTTTCTTT,CASSMTSNTEAFF,.,.,TRBJ1-1,TRBV19
TGTGCCAGCAGTTACCACAGGACAGGGGGTAATTCACCCCTCCACTTT,CASSYHRTGGNSPLHF,TRBD1,.,TRBJ1-6,TRBV6-2/TRBV6-3
TGTGCCAGCAGTTTTATTCCGAGACCGGGACAGGATAATGAAAAACTGTTTTTT,CASSFIPRPGQDNEKLFF,TRBD1,.,TRBJ1-4,TRBV2
TGTGCCAGCAGCCGAGGGACAGGAGGTGCGAACACCGGGGAGCTGTTTTTT,CASSRGTGGANTGELFF,TRBD1,.,TRBJ2-2,TRBV7-9
TGTGCCAGCAGCCAGGGACAAACCGGGGAGCTGTTTTTT,CASSQGQTGELFF,.,.,TRBJ2-2,TRBV6-2/TRBV6-3
TGTGCCAGCTCACCACAGCGGCAGGGGCGCTCTGGAAACACCATATATTTT,CASSPQRQGRSGNTIYF,.,.,TRBJ1-3,TRBV18
TGTGCCAGCAGTGCCGGGACAGGGAATGAAAAACTGTTTTTT,CASSAGTGNEKLFF,TRBD1,.,TRBJ1-4,TRBV6-2/TRBV6-3
TGTGCCAGCAGTCGCGCGGGACTAGCGGGAGGGCCGAAGGCTTTT,CASSRAGLAGGPKAF,TRBD2,.,TRBJ2-3,TRBV6-2/TRBV6-3
TGCAGCGTTGTGCGGGGGGCGGTTGAAGCTTTCTTT,CSVVRGAVEAFF,.,.,TRBJ1-1,TRBV29-1
TGTGCCAGCAGAGATAGCGGCACAGATACGCAGTATTTT,CASRDSGTDTQYF,.,.,TRBJ2-3,TRBV6-5
TGTGCCACGTCGCCGGGACAGGGGTACGAGCAGTACTTC,CATSPGQGYEQYF,TRBD1,.,TRBJ2-7,TRBV24-1
TGTGCCAGCAGAGCGGGACTCACAGATACGCAGTATTTT,CASRAGLTDTQYF,TRBD2,once,TRBJ2-3,TRBV3-1/TRBV3-2
TGTGCCAGCAGCAAATCCCCGGGACAGGGATACGAGCAGTACTTC,CASSKSPGQGYEQYF,TRBD1,.,TRBJ2-7,TRBV13
TGTGCCAGCTCGTCCAGGGAGAACACTGAAGCTTTCTTT,CASSSRENTEAFF,.,.,TRBJ1-1,TRBV18
TGTGCCAGCAGCTTCTCGGACATCAACACTGAAGCTTTCTTT,CASSFSDINTEAFF,.,few,TRBJ1-1,TRBV7-9
TGTGCCAGCAGCTTAGCCCCCCTTGGGACAGCCTACGAGCAGTACTTC,CASSLAPLGTAYEQYF,TRBD1,.,TRBJ2-7,TRBV11-2
TGTGCCAGCTCAACAGGGACAGGGAATAATTCACCCCTCCACTTT,CASSTGTGNNSPLHF,TRBD1,.,TRBJ1-6,TRBV18
TGTGCCAGCAGCCAAGTTGGGGGGTACGAGCAGTACTTC,CASSQVGGYEQYF,.,.,TRBJ2-7,TRBV3-1/TRBV3-2
TGTGCCAGCAGCAAACCGGGACAGGCTTTCACTGAAGCTTTCTTT,CASSKPGQAFTEAFF,TRBD1,.,TRBJ1-1,TRBV9
TGTGCCACCAGCAGAGATTCCCCACTAGCGGAAACCAACACCGGGGAGCTGTTTTTT,CATSRDSPLAETNTGELFF,TRBD2,.,TRBJ2-2,TRBV15
TGCGCCAGCAGTGAGACTAGCCTTCTAAAGTACTTC,CASSETSLLKYF,.,.,TRBJ2-5,TRBV10-2
TGTGCCACTGGGAGACTAGCGGGGGCGGGAGAGACCCAGTACTTC,CATGRLAGAGETQYF,TRBD2,once,TRBJ2-5,TRBV15
TGTGCCAGTAGTATACGACACTCTCGACAGGCGACAAGCTCCTACGAGCAGTACTTC,CASSIRHSRQATSSYEQYF,.,.,TRBJ2-7,TRBV19
TGTGCCAGCAGCTCCGGGGCGGGAGCAGTCTACGAGCAGTACTTC,CASSSGAGAVYEQYF,TRBD2,.,TRBJ2-7,TRBV7-7
TGTGCCAGCAGTTACTCGTCCTTGTACGAGCAGTACTTC,CASSYSSLYEQYF,.,.,TRBJ2-7,TRBV6-5
TGTGCCAGCAGTTCTTACAGTTCTGATCCCTACACCTTC,CASSSYSSDPYTF,.,.,TRBJ1-2,TRBV28
TGTGCCAGCAGCCTCAGGGTGAACACTGAAGCTTTCTTT,CASSLRVNTEAFF,.,.,TRBJ1-1,TRBV11-1
TGCGCCAGCAGCTTTATGGGGGCGTTCACAGATACGCAGTATTTT,CASSFMGAFTDTQYF,.,.,TRBJ2-3,TRBV5-1
TGTGCCAGCAGCTTTTCGACAGGGGGGGGCCGGTACGAGCAGTACTTC,CASSFSTGGGRYEQYF,TRBD1,.,TRBJ2-7,TRBV7-2
TGTGCCAGCAGCCTCGGGTGGGACATGAACACTGAAGCTTTCTTT,CASSLGWDMNTEAFF,.,.,TRBJ1-1,TRBV3-1/TRBV3-2
TGTGCCAGCAGCTCCCTGCGGAGTACTGAAGCTTTCTTT,CASSSLRSTEAFF,.,.,TRBJ1-1,TRBV7-2
TGTGCCAGCAGCCCAACTAGCGGCCCCGGTGAGCAGTTCTTC,CASSPTSGPGEQFF,TRBD2,.,TRBJ2-1,TRBV7-9
TGTGCCAGCTCACCGGGGCAATTTTATACCTTC,CASSPGQFYTF,.,.,TRBJ1-2,TRBV18
TGTGCCAGCTCACCAAGGCTAGCGGGAGTAGATGGCTACAATGAGCAGTTCTTC,CASSPRLAGVDGYNEQFF,TRBD2,.,TRBJ2-1,TRBV18
TGTGCCATCAGTGCAGTCTGGCCCAAGGGGAATGAGCAGTTCTTC,CAISAVWPKGNEQFF,.,.,TRBJ2-1,TRBV10-3
TGTGCCACCAGCAGAGATCGCGGGAGGGCCTTTGGTGAGCAGTTCTTC,CATSRDRGRAFGEQFF,TRBD2,.,TRBJ2-1,TRBV15
TGTGCCAGCAGCGGGGACTCCCGCTTGGGGCAGTACTTC,CASSGDSRLGQYF,.,.,TRBJ2-7,TRBV12-3/TRBV12-4
TGTGCCAGCAGTTTCAGTGGCTATGGCTACACCTTC,CASSFSGYGYTF,.,.,TRBJ1-2,TRBV28